This T cell receptor (beta chain) was identified during a study of blood T cell repertoires in COVID-19. Study-level information: The samples span acute and convalescent COVID-19 from the United States, Italy and Spain. T cells, B-cell-depleted T cells, or PBMCs provided the cDNA or gDNA that served as material.

V lost 4 bases to trimming and J lost 12 bases, with 16 bases between them. This CDR3 contains 12 residues. CDR1 and CDR2 from the germline V gene are MDHEN and SYDVKM. Assay: immunoSEQ multiplex PCR; the TCRdb copy retains only in-frame clones and omits some. The sample shows roughly 150,000 clones, about 88% of them seen only once. The sample was peripheral blood. The origin of this receptor is a man aged 45-65 years who had recovered from COVID-19. The rearrangement uses TRBV28 and TRBJ2-7; D ambiguous. CDR3 nucleotides: TGTGCCAGCAGTTCCATTCTTTTTCGAGCGTACTTC. It yields the protein CASSSILFRAYF.